This T cell receptor beta chain was retrieved from a study of T cell responses to AZD1222 COVID-19 vaccine. General study findings and limits: There were repertoire samples only from the period after the peak T cell response. Donors were chiefly white British, with a greater number of females, and clonal diversity was perhaps underestimated. Only 5 or 6 AZD1222 recipients were seropositive at baseline. After two AZD1222 doses, spike-specific TCR breadth and depth rose versus day 0.

Turning to this clone: The target antigen is unknown.

Sequencing was performed with immunoSEQ multiplex PCR; in TCRdb, only in-frame clones are kept and a portion is missing. The sample lists about 110,000 clones, 85% to 95% occurring once. After removal of 7 bases from V and 7 bases from J, the junction contained 11 bases not matched to a gene. The CDR3 is 16 residues long. CDR1 is WNHNN and CDR2 is SYGVQD in the germline V gene (reference sequence). The sequenced sample was peripheral blood, obtained on day 0 of AZD1222 vaccination. The sequence was obtained from an adult in good health. V gene TRBV10-1 combines with J gene TRBJ1-6; the match to TRBD1 covers 9 bases. The CDR3 here is CASKQPPGTGNSPLHF. Written as DNA, the CDR3 is TGCGCCAGCAAACAACCCCCCGGGACAGGGAATTCACCCCTCCACTTT.